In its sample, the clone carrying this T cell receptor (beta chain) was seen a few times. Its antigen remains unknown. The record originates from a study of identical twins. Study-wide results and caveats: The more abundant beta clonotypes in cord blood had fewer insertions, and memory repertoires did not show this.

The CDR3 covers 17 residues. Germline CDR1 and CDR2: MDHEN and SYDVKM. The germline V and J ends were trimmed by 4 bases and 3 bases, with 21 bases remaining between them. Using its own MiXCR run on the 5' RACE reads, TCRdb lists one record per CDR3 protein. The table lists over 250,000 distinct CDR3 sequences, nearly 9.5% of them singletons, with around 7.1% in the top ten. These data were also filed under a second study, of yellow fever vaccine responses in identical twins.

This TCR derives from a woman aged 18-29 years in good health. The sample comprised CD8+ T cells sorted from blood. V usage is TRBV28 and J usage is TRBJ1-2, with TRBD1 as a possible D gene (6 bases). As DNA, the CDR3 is TGTGCCAGCAGTTCACCCGTAACAGGGTCGGTCTACTATGGCTACACCTTC. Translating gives CASSSPVTGSVYYGYTF.